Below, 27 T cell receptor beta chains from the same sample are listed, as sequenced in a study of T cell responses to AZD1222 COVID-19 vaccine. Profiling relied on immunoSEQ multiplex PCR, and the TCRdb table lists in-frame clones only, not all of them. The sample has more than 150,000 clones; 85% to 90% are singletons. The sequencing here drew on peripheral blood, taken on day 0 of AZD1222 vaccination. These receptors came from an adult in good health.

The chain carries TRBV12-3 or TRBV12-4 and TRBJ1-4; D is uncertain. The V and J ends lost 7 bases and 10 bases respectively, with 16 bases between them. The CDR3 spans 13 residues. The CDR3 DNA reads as TGTGCCAGCACGGGTGTTGGGAGGCGAAAACTGTTTTTT. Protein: CASTGVGRRKLFF.

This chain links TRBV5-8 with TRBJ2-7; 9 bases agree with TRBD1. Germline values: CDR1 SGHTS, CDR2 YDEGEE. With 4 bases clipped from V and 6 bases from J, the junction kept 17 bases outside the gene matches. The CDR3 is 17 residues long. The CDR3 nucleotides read TGTGCCAGCAGCCCAGTCCCGGGACAGGGTTCGGGGTCCGAGCAGTACTTC. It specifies CASSPVPGQGSGSEQYF.

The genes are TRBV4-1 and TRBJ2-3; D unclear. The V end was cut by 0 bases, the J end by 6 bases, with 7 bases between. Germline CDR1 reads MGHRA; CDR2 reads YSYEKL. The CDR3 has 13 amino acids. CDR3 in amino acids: CASSQDSWDTQYF. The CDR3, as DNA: TGCGCCAGCAGCCAAGATTCCTGGGATACGCAGTATTTT.

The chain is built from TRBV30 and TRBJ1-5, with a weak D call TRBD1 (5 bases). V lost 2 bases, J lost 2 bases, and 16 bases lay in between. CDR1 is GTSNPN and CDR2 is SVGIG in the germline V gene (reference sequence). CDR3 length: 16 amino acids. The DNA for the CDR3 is TGTGCCTGGAGTCGGGGCGGGGGTGGTGGCAATCAGCCCCAGCATTTT. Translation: CAWSRGGGGGNQPQHF.

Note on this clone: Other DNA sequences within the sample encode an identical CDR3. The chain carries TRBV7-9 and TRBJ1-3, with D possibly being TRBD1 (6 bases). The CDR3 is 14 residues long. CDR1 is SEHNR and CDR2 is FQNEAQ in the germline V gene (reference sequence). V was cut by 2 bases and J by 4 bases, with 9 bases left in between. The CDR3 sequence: CASSLRGSGNTIYF. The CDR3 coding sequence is TGTGCCAGCAGCTTAAGGGGGTCCGGAAACACCATATATTTT.

This chain's CDR3 is CASSKRGNEQFF. The CDR3 DNA follows: TGTGCCAGTAGTAAAAGGGGAAATGAGCAGTTCTTC. The J gene is TRBJ2-1, the V gene TRBV19, with D possibly matching TRBD1 (5 bases). V was clipped by 4 bases and J by 7 bases, with 8 bases between them. The V gene's germline CDR1 is LNHDA and CDR2 SQIVND (reference sequence). The CDR3 covers 12 residues. The full variable domain, rest sourced from reference TRBV19 and TRBJ2-1, is DGGITQSPKYLFRKEGQNVTLSCEQNLNHDAMYWYRQDPGQGLRLIYYSQIVNDFQKGDIAEGYSVSREKKESFPLTVTSAQKNPTAFYLCASSKRGNEQFFGPGTRLTVL.

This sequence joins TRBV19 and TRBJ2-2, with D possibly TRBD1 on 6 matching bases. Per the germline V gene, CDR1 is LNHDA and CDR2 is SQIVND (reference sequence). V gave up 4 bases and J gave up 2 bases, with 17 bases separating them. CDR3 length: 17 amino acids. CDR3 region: CASSTHAGTQNTGELFF. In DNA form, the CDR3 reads TGTGCCAGTAGTACACACGCCGGGACACAAAACACCGGGGAGCTGTTTTTT.

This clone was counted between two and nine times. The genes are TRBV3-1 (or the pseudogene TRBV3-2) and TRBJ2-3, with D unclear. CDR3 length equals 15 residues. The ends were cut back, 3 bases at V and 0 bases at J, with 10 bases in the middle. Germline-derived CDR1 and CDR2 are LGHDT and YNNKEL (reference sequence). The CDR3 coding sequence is TGTGCCAGCAGCCAGTTAGTCAGAAGCACAGATACGCAGTATTTT. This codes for CASSQLVRSTDTQYF.

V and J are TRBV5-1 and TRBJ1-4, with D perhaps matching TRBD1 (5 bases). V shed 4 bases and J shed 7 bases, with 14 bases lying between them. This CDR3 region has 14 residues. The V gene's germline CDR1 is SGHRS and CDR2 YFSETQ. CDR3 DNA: TGCGCCAGCAGCAGGGACTTTGATACTGAAAAACTGTTTTTT. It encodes CASSRDFDTEKLFF.

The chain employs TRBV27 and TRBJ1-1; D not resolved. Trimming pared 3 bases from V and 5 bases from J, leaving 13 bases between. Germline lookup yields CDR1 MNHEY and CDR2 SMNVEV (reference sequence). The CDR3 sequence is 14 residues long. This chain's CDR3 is CASSFLRGGTEAFF. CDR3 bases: TGTGCCAGCAGTTTTCTCCGGGGTGGGACTGAAGCTTTCTTT.

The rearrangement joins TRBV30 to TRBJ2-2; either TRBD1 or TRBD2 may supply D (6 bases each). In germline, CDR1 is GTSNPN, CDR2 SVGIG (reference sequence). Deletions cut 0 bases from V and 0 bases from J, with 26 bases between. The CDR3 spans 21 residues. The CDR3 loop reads CAWSVLTGRLASSANTGELFF. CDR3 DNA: TGTGCCTGGAGTGTACTTACAGGGAGGCTTGCAAGCAGCGCGAACACCGGGGAGCTGTTTTTT.

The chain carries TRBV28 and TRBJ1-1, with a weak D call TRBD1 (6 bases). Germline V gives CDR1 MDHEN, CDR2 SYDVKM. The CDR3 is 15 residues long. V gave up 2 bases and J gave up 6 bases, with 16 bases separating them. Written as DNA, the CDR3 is TGTGCCAGCAGTTTAATCAGACCCAGACAGGCTGAAGCTTTCTTT. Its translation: CASSLIRPRQAEAFF.

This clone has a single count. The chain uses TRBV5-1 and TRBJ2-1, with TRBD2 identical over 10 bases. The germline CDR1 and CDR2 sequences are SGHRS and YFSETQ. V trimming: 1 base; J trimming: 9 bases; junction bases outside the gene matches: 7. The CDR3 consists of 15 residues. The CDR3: CASSLYVAGGGEQFF. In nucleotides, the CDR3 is TGCGCCAGCAGCTTGTATGTAGCGGGGGGCGGTGAGCAGTTCTTC.

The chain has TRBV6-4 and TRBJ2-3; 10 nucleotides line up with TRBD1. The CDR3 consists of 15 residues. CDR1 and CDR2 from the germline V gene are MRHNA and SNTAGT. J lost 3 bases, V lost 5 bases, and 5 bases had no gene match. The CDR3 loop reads CASSSGTGETDTQYF. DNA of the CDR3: TGTGCCAGCAGTTCCGGGACAGGGGAGACAGATACGCAGTATTTT.

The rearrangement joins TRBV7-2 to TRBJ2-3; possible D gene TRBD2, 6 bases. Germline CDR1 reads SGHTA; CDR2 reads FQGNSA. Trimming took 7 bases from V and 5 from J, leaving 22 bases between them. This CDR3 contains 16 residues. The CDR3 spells CASKTYKRVGVDTQYF. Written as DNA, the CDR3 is TGTGCCAGCAAGACGTACAAGCGGGTCGGGGTAGATACGCAGTATTTT.

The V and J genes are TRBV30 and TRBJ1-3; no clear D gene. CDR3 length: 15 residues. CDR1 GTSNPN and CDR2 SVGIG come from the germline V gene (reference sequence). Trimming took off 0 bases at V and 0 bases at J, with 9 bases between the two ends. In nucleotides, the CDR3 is TGTGCCTGGAGTGTACTCGGTAACTCTGGAAACACCATATATTTT. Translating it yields CAWSVLGNSGNTIYF.

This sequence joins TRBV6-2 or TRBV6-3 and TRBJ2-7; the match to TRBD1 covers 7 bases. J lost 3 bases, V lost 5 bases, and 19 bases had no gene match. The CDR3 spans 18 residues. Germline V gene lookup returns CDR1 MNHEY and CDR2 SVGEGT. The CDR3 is CASSQVPGLWDRDYEQYF. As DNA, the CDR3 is TGTGCCAGCAGTCAGGTGCCAGGATTATGGGACAGAGACTACGAGCAGTACTTC.

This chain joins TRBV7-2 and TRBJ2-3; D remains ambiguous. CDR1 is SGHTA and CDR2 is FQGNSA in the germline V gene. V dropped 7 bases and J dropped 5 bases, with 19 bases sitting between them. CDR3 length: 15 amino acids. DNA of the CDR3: TGTGCCAGCACCCCCTTGGCCCGTAATAGAGATACGCAGTATTTT. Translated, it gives CASTPLARNRDTQYF. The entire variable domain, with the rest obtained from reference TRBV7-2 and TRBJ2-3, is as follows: GAGVSQSPSNKVTEKGKDVELRCDPISGHTALYWYRQSLGQGLEFLIYFQGNSAPDKSGLPSDRFSAERTGGSVSTLTIQRTQQEDSAVYLCASTPLARNRDTQYFGPGTRLTVL.

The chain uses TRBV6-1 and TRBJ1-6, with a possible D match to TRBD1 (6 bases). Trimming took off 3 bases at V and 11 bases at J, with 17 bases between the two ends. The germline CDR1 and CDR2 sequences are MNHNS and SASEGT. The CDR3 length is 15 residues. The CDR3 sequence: CASSDMGASYAPLHF. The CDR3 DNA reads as TGTGCCAGCAGTGATATGGGGGCCTCATATGCACCCCTCCACTTT.

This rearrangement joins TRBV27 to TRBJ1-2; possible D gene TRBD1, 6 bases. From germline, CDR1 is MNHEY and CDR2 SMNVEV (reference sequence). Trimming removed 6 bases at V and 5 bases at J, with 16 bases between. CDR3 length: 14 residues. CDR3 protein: CASSLTGGGYGYTF. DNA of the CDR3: TGTGCCAGCAGCCTCACCGGGGGCGGGTATGGCTACACCTTC.

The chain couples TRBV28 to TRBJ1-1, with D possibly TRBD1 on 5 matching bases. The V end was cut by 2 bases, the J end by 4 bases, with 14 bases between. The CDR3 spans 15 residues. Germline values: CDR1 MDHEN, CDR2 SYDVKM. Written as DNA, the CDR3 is TGTGCCAGCAGTTTACTTTTTGGGGGGAGCACTGAAGCTTTCTTT. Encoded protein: CASSLLFGGSTEAFF.

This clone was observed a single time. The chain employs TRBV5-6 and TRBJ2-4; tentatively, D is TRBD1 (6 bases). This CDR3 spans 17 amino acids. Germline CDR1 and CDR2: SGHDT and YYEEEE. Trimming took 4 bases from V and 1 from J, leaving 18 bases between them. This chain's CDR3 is CASSEFGQPTAKNIQYF. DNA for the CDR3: TGTGCCAGCAGCGAATTCGGACAGCCAACGGCCAAAAACATTCAGTACTTC.

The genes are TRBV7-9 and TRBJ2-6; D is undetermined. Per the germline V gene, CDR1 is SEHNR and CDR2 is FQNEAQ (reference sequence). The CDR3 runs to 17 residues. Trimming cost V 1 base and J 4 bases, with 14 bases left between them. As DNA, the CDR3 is TGTGCCAGCAGCTTAGTTAGGGTCCTCTCGGGGGCCAACGTCCTGACTTTC. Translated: CASSLVRVLSGANVLTF.

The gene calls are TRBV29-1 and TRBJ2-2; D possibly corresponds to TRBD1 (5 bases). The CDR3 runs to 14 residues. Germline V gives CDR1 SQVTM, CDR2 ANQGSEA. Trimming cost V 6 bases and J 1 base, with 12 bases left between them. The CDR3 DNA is TGCAGCGTGGATCAGGGAATGAACACCGGGGAGCTGTTTTTT. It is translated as CSVDQGMNTGELFF.

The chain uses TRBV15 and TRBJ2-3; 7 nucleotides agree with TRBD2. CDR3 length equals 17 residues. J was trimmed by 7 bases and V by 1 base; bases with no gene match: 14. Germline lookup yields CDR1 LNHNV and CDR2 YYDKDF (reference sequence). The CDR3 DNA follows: TGTGCCACCAGCAGAGTCGCGGAGGGGAGGGGTAAGAATACGCAGTATTTT. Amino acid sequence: CATSRVAEGRGKNTQYF.

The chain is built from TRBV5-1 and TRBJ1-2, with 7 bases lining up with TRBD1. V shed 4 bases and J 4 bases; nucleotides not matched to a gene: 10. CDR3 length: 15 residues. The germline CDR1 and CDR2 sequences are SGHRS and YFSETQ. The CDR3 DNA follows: TGCGCCAGCAGCCCCGGGATGGGACAGATCTATGGCTACACCTTC. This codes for CASSPGMGQIYGYTF.

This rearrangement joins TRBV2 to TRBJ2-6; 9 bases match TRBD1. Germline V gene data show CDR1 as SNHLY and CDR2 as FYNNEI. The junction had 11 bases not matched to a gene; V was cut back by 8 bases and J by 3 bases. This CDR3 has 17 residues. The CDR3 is CASLRDRATFGANVLTF. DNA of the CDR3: TGTGCCAGCCTCCGGGACAGGGCAACCTTTGGGGCCAACGTCCTGACTTTC.